These T cell receptor beta chains were read from a single sample in a study of cytomegalovirus exposure and HLA in healthy donors. Produced via immunoSEQ multiplex PCR; TCRdb's table is partial and in-frame only. Of over 150,000 clones in the sample, 82% were seen once. Sequences were obtained from PBMCs. These receptors came from a boy between 2 and 10 years old in good health and CMV-seronegative. The conserved cysteine and the conserved F or W are not part of the CDR3 here. Each record gives: CDR3 protein, V gene, J gene.

CDR3aa: ASSLSSGASYEQY; v_gene: TRBV7-7; j_gene: TRBJ2-7
CDR3aa: ATQGAGDQPQH; v_gene: TRBV2; j_gene: TRBJ1-5
CDR3aa: ASSSDRGLGYT; v_gene: TRBV7-9; j_gene: TRBJ1-2
CDR3aa: ASSASFAGANVLT; v_gene: TRBV7-8; j_gene: TRBJ2-6
CDR3aa: ASSTGGLNRNQPQH; v_gene: TRBV19; j_gene: TRBJ1-5
CDR3aa: ASSLVYGGLGEQF; v_gene: TRBV11-3; j_gene: TRBJ2-1
CDR3aa: ASSRQSGSPQY; v_gene: TRBV6-1; j_gene: TRBJ2-7
CDR3aa: ASSVAHGGGYGYT; v_gene: TRBV9; j_gene: TRBJ1-2
CDR3aa: ASRYSVRGSYGYT; v_gene: TRBV27; j_gene: TRBJ1-2
CDR3aa: ASSFFKVRADTQY; v_gene: TRBV5-6; j_gene: TRBJ2-3
CDR3aa: ASTPGTYDQPQH; v_gene: TRBV19; j_gene: TRBJ1-5